These T cell receptor beta chains were read from a single sample in a study of T cells after yellow fever vaccination. TCRdb reanalysed the 5' RACE reads using MiXCR and keeps one entry per CDR3 protein. The sample has hundreds of thousands of distinct CDR3 sequences, more than 3% seen once; the top ten hold 23%. Sample: PBMCs, taken on the day of the yellow fever booster vaccination. These receptors originate from a man aged 18 to 30 who received the YFV17D yellow fever vaccine. The CDR3 runs from the conserved cysteine through the conserved F or W. A D gene is named only where the DNA matches it firmly. A clone size is listed for some rows: how often the clone was seen (once, few, many), or a class if it is expanded.

CDR3nt	CDR3aa	v_gene	j_gene	abundance	d_gene
TGCGCCAGCAGCCCATTTTGGGGGCGGTCGGGGAGTTCAGATACGCAGTATTTT	CASSPFWGRSGSSDTQYF	TRBV5-1	TRBJ2-3	many	.
TGTGCCTGGAGTCTCCCAGGGCGTTGGACAGATACGCAGTATTTT	CAWSLPGRWTDTQYF	TRBV30	TRBJ2-3	many	.
TGTGCCAGCAGCTCCAGGGTCAACACAGATACGCAGTATTTT	CASSSRVNTDTQYF	TRBV11-2	TRBJ2-3	many	.
TGTGCCAGCAGTTACGTCCCGGGGGAGGACGAGCAGTACTTC	CASSYVPGEDEQYF	TRBV6-2/TRBV6-3	TRBJ2-7	many	.
TGTGCCAGCAGCCACGACGCGATAATAGGGACCCGAGAGACCCAGTACTTC	CASSHDAIIGTRETQYF	TRBV7-2	TRBJ2-5	many	.
TGTGCCAGCAGTTTCGCCGGGACAGGGGCTCGCTACACCTTC	CASSFAGTGARYTF	TRBV12-3/TRBV12-4	TRBJ1-2	.	TRBD1
TGCAGCGTTCGAGGGGCCATGAACACTGAAGCTTTCTTT	CSVRGAMNTEAFF	TRBV29-1	TRBJ1-1	few	.
TGCAGTGCTTCCCGTGAAAAACTGTTTTTT	CSASREKLFF	TRBV20-1	TRBJ1-4	.	.
TGTGCCAGCAGCTTAACTCGGGGGAACATTCAGTACTTC	CASSLTRGNIQYF	TRBV7-2	TRBJ2-4	.	.
TGCGCCAGCAGCCAAGAACATGGTAGCGGGGGCACCAGATACGAGCAGTACTTC	CASSQEHGSGGTRYEQYF	TRBV4-3	TRBJ2-7	many	TRBD2